Each of the 10 T cell receptor beta chains below was sequenced from the same sample in a study of blood T cell repertoires in COVID-19. TCRdb's table, derived via immunoSEQ multiplex PCR, lists solely in-frame clones and lacks some. This table holds about 99,000 clones, approximately 86% found once. Source material: peripheral blood. The receptors stem from a human donor in a cohort sampled during active COVID-19.

This rearrangement joins TRBV19 to TRBJ2-1; 8 nucleotides line up with TRBD1. In germline, CDR1 is LNHDA, CDR2 SQIVND (reference sequence). The CDR3 is 15 residues long. V gave up 3 bases and J gave up 5 bases; unmatched junction bases: 6. The CDR3 coding sequence is TGTGCCAGTAGTATTGACAGGGGCGTCCACAATGAGCAGTTCTTC. It yields the protein CASSIDRGVHNEQFF.

The rearrangement joins TRBV18 to TRBJ2-3, with D perhaps TRBD2 (5 bases). The germline CDR1 and CDR2 sequences are KGHSH and LQKENI. Trimming took off 3 bases at V and 4 bases at J, with 14 bases between the two ends. The CDR3 has 15 amino acids. Written as DNA, the CDR3 is TGTGCCAGCTCACCTGGTGGGAGTGTCGCAGATACGCAGTATTTT. Amino acid sequence: CASSPGGSVADTQYF.

This clone occurred a few times. The J gene is TRBJ2-7, the V gene TRBV11-3, with 9 nucleotides matching TRBD2. This CDR3 is built from 16 residues. The V gene end was trimmed by 1 base and the J gene end by 7 bases; junction bases not matched to a gene: 11. Germline V lookup: CDR1 SGHNT, CDR2 YENEEA. CDR3 in DNA: TGTGCCAGCAGCTTAGCGTCGGCGGGAGGGATCGAAGAGCAGTACTTC. Translating it yields CASSLASAGGIEEQYF.

The chain has TRBV19 and TRBJ1-3; weak D call: TRBD1 (5 bases). V lost 0 bases to trimming and J lost 4 bases, with 13 bases between them. Germline V gene data show CDR1 as LNHDA and CDR2 as SQIVND (reference sequence). The CDR3 has 16 amino acids. This CDR3 reads CASSIEFRVPGNTIYF. Written as DNA, the CDR3 is TGTGCCAGTAGTATAGAGTTCAGGGTCCCCGGAAACACCATATATTTT.

The CDR3 loop reads CASRTSGGPGELFF. The CDR3 DNA reads as TGTGCCAGCAGGACTAGCGGGGGGCCCGGGGAGCTGTTTTTT. The chain couples TRBV11-2 to TRBJ2-2; 13 nucleotides match TRBD2. V was clipped by 6 bases and J by 6 bases; unmatched bases: 1. Looked up from germline, CDR1 is SGHAT and CDR2 is FQNNGV. This CDR3 has 14 amino acids.

The chain combines TRBV4-2 with TRBJ2-2, with 7 bases lining up with TRBD2. After removal of 6 bases from V and 0 bases from J, the junction contained 4 bases not matched to a gene. CDR1 and CDR2 (germline): LGHNA, YNFKEQ. The length of the CDR3 is 15 residues. The CDR3 DNA reads as TGTGCCAGCAGTCCTGGGGGGGCGAACACCGGGGAGCTGTTTTTT. It codes for CASSPGGANTGELFF.

This clone was seen a single time. V usage is TRBV6-5 and J usage is TRBJ2-7; 7 bases map to TRBD1. From germline, CDR1 is MNHEY and CDR2 SVGAGI. Germline trimming cut 4 bases from V and 0 bases from J; bases unmatched to any gene: 3. The CDR3 loop spans 14 amino acids. Here the CDR3 DNA reads TGTGCCAGCAGTTTAGACAGGGCCTCCTACGAGCAGTACTTC. Its protein product is CASSLDRASYEQYF.

The V gene is TRBV28, the J gene TRBJ2-7, with D possibly being TRBD1 (5 bases). V lost 3 bases to trimming and J lost 5 bases, with 17 bases between them. The CDR3 is made up of 15 amino acids. Germline V lookup: CDR1 MDHEN, CDR2 SYDVKM. The CDR3 sequence is CASSFSGAGSHEQYF. The CDR3 DNA reads TGTGCCAGCAGTTTCAGTGGGGCAGGTTCGCACGAGCAGTACTTC.

V usage is TRBV14 and J usage is TRBJ1-2; TRBD1 matches at 8 bases. CDR1 is SGHDN and CDR2 is FVKESK in the germline V gene. The CDR3 extends over 16 amino acids. Trimming removed 5 bases from V and 5 bases from J; junction bases left unmatched: 13. In DNA, the CDR3 is TGTGCCAGCAGCGTCCAAGCGGGGACAGGACCGTATGGCTACACCTTC. Encoded protein: CASSVQAGTGPYGYTF.

The J gene is TRBJ2-5, the V gene TRBV11-3; 7 bases map to TRBD2. The junction had 14 bases not matched to a gene; V was cut back by 5 bases and J by 2 bases. Germline values: CDR1 SGHNT, CDR2 YENEEA. The CDR3 sequence is 17 residues long. The CDR3 DNA sequence: TGTGCCAGCAGCCCCGCCAGCGGGGCTAGCGCTCAAGAGACCCAGTACTTC. Translated: CASSPASGASAQETQYF.